This T cell receptor beta chain was observed in a study of cytomegalovirus exposure and HLA in healthy donors. Whole-study context: Of roughly 400 genotyped donors, 80% to 85% grouped in the Caucasian-associated ancestry cluster.

The CDR3 is 14 amino acids. V gave up 2 bases and J gave up 3 bases; unmatched junction bases: 2. CDR1 and CDR2 (germline): LGHNA, YSLEER. Study-wide results and caveats: Rates of TCR association differed by HLA locus in a later analysis, with DRB1 highest and HLA-C lowest. Certain indistinguishable V segments, among them TRBV6-2 and TRBV6-3, were excluded.

Healthy bone marrow donors supplied every sample. Notes on this clone: Its antigen is still unknown.

PCR primers comprised 60 Vbeta and 13 Jbeta primers. The assay was immunoSEQ multiplex PCR, and TCRdb's table has in-frame clones only and misses some. The sample totals roughly 76,000 clones; its top ten clones hold 2.4%. Sample: PBMCs. This rearrangement joins TRBV4-3 to TRBJ1-1; 8 bases map to TRBD1. This clonotype was sampled from a female donor in good health and CMV-seropositive. Here the CDR3 DNA reads TGCGCCAGCAGCCAACAGGGGGCAGACACTGAAGCTTTCTTT. Protein product: CASSQQGADTEAFF.